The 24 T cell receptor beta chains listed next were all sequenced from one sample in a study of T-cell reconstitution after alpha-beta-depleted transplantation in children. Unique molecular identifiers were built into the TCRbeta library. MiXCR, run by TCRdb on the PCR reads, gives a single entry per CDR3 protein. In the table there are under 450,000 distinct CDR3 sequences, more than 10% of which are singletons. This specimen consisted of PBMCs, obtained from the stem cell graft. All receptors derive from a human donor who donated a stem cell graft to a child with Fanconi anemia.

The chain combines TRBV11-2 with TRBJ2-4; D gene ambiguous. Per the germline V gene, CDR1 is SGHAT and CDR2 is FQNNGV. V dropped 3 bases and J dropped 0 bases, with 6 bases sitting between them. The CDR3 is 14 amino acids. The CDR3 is CASSFNLAKNIQYF. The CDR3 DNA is TGTGCCAGCAGCTTCAACCTAGCCAAAAACATTCAGTACTTC.

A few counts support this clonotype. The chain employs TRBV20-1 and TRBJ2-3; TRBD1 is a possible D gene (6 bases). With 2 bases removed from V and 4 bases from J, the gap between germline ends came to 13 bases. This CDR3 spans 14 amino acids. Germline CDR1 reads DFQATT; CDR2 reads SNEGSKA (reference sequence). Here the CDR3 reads CSARTGLSSDTQYF. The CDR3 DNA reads TGCAGTGCTAGAACAGGGCTTTCCTCAGATACGCAGTATTTT.

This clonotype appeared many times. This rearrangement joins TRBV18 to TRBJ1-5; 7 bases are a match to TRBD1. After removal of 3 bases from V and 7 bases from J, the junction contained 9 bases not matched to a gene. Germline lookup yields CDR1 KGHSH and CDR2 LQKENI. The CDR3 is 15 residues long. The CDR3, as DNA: TGTGCCAGCTCACCCTCGGAGAACAGGGGACAGCCCCAGCATTTT. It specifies CASSPSENRGQPQHF.

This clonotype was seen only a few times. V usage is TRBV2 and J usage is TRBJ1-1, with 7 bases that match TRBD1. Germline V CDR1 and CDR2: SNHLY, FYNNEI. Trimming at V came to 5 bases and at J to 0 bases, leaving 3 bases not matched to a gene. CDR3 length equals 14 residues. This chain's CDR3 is CASSTGTVNTEAFF. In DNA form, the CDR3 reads TGTGCCAGCAGTACCGGGACAGTGAACACTGAAGCTTTCTTT.

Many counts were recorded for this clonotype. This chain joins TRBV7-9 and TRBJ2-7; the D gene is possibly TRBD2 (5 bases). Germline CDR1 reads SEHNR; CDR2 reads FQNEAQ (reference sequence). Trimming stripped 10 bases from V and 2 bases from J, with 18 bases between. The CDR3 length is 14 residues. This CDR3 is CATRPLREAYEQYF. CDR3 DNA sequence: TGTGCCACCAGGCCCCTGAGGGAAGCCTACGAGCAGTACTTC.

The CDR3 loop reads CASSPLSGAQETQYF. CDR3 DNA sequence: TGCGCCAGCAGCCCACTTTCGGGGGCCCAAGAGACCCAGTACTTC. The chain is built from TRBV5-1 and TRBJ2-5; D is tentatively TRBD1 or TRBD2 (6 bases each). This CDR3 is built from 15 residues. Germline CDR1 is SGHRS and CDR2 is YFSETQ. V was clipped by 4 bases and J by 1 base, with 14 bases between them.

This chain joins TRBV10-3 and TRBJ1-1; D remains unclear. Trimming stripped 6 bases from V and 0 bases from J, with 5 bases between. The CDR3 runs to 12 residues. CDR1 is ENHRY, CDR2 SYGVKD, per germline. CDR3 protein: CAIREVNTEAFF. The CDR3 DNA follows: TGTGCCATCAGAGAAGTGAACACTGAAGCTTTCTTT.

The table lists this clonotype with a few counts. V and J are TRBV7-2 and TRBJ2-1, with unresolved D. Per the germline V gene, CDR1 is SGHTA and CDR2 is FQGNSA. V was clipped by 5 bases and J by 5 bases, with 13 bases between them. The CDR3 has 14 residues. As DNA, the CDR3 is TGTGCCAGCAGCCCGTCCGGGCCCGACAATGAGCAGTTCTTC. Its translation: CASSPSGPDNEQFF.

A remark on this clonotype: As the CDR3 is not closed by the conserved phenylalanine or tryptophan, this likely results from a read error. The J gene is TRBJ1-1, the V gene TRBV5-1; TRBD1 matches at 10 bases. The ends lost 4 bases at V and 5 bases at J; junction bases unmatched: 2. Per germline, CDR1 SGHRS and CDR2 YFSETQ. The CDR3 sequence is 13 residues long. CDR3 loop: CASSTDRGTEAFC. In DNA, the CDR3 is TGCGCCAGCAGCACGGACAGGGGGACTGAAGCTTTCTGT.

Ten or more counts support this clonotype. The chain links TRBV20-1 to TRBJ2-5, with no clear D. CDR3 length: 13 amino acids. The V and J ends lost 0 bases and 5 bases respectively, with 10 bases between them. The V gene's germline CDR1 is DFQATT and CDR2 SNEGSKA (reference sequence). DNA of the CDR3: TGCAGTGCTAGAGATGGGTTTTTGGAGACCCAGTACTTC. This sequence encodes CSARDGFLETQYF.

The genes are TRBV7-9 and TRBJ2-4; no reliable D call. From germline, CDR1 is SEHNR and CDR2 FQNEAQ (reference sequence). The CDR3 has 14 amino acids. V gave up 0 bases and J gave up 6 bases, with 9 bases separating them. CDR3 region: CASSLAGHSNIQYF. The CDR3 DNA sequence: TGTGCCAGCAGCTTAGCTGGTCATTCAAACATTCAGTACTTC.

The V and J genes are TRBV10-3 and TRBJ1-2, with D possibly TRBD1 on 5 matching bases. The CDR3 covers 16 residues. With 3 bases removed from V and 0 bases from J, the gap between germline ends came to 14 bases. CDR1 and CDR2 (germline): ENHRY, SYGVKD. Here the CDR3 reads CAISETPDMTNYGYTF. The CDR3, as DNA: TGTGCCATCAGTGAAACCCCGGACATGACTAACTATGGCTACACCTTC.

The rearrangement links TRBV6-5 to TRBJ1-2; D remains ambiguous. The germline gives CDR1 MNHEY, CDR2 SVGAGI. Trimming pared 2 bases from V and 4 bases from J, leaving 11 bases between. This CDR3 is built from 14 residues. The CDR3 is CASSYARPSYGYTF. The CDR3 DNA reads TGTGCCAGCAGTTACGCCAGACCCTCCTATGGCTACACCTTC.

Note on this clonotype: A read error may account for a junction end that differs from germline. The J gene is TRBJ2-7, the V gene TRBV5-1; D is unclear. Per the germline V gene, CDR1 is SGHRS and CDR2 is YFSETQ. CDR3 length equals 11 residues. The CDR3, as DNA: TGCGCCAGCAGCGATAGCTACGAGCAGAACTTC. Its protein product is CASSDSYEQNF.

The CDR3, as DNA: TGTGCCAGCGGCTTGTCAAGGGGTTACGAGCAGTACTTC. It encodes CASGLSRGYEQYF. This chain joins TRBV2 and TRBJ2-7; TRBD1 might be the D (5 bases). The V gene lost 8 bases and the J gene lost 4 bases, with 15 bases spanning the gap. The CDR3 length is 13 residues. CDR1 SNHLY and CDR2 FYNNEI come from the germline V gene. Full variable domain (rest looked up from reference TRBV2 and TRBJ2-7): EPEVTQTPSHQVTQMGQEVILRCVPISNHLYFYWYRQILGQKVEFLVSFYNNEISEKSEIFDDQFSVERPDGSNFTLKIRSTKLEDSAMYFCASGLSRGYEQYFGPGTRLTVT.

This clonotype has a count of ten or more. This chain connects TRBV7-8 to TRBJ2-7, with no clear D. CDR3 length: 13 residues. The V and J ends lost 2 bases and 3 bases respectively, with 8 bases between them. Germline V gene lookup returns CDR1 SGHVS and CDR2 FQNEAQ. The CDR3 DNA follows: TGTGCCAGCAGCTTAAACAGAAACTACGAGCAGTACTTC. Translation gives CASSLNRNYEQYF. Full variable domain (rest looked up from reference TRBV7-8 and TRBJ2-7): GAGVSQSPRYKVAKRGQDVALRCDPISGHVSLFWYQQALGQGPEFLTYFQNEAQLDKSGLPSDRFFAERPEGSVSTLKIQRTQQEDSAVYLCASSLNRNYEQYFGPGTRLTVT.

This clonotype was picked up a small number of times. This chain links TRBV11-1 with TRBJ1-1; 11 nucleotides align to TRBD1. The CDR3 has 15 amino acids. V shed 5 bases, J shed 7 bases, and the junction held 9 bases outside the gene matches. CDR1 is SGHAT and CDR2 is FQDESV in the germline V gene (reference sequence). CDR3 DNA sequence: TGTGCCAGCAGCGATACGGACAGGGGGCTTGATGAAGCTTTCTTT. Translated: CASSDTDRGLDEAFF. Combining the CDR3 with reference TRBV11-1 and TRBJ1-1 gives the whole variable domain EAEVAQSPRYKITEKSQAVAFWCDPISGHATLYWYRQILGQGPELLVQFQDESVVDDSQLPKDRFSAERLKGVDSTLKIQPAELGDSAMYLCASSDTDRGLDEAFFGQGTRLTVV.

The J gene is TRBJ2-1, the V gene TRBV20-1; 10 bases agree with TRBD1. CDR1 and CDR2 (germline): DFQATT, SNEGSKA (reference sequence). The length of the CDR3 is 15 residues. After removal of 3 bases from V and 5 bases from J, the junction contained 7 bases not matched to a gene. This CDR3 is CSARSGTGENNEQFF. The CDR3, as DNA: TGCAGTGCTAGGTCCGGGACAGGGGAAAACAATGAGCAGTTCTTC.

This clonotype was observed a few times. The CDR3 is CASRTSKNIQYF. The DNA of the CDR3 is TGTGCCAGCAGGACGTCCAAAAACATTCAGTACTTC. V and J are TRBV6-5 and TRBJ2-4; D gene uncertain. The CDR3 runs to 12 residues. CDR1 is MNHEY, CDR2 SVGAGI, per germline. The germline V and J ends were trimmed by 6 bases and 2 bases, with 5 bases remaining between them.

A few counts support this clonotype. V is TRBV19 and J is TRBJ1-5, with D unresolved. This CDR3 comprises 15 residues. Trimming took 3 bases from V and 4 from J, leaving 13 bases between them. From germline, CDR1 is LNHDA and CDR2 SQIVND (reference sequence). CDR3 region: CASSIVPSENQPQHF. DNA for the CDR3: TGTGCCAGTAGTATTGTCCCCAGCGAGAATCAGCCCCAGCATTTT.

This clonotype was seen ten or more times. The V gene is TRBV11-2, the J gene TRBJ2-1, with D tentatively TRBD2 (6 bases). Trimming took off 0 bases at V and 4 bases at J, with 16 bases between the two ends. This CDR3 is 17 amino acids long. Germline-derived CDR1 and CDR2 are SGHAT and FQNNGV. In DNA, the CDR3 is TGTGCCAGCAGCTTAGAACTCCGCGGGAATGCTTACAATGAGCAGTTCTTC. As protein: CASSLELRGNAYNEQFF.

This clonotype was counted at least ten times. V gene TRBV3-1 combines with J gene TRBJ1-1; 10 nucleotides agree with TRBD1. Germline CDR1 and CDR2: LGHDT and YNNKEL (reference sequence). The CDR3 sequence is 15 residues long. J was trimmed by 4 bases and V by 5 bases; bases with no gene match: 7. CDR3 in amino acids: CASSSRTGGTTEAFF. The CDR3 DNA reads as TGTGCCAGCAGCTCCCGGACAGGGGGGACCACTGAAGCTTTCTTT. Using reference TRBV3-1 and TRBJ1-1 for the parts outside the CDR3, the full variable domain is DTAVSQTPKYLVTQMGNDKSIKCEQNLGHDTMYWYKQDSKKFLKIMFSYNNKELIINETVPNRFSPKSPDKAHLNLHINSLELGDSAVYFCASSSRTGGTTEAFFGQGTRLTVV.

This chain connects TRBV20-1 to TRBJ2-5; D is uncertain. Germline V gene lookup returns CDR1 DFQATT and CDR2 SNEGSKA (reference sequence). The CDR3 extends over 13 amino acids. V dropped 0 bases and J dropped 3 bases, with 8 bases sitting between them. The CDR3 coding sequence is TGCAGTGCTAGAGACGAAAAGAAAGAGACCCAGTACTTC. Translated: CSARDEKKETQYF.

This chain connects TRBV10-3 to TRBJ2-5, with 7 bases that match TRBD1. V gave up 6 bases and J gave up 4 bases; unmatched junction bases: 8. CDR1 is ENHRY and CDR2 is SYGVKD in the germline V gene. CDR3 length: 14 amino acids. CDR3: CAIRNGTVRETQYF. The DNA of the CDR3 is TGTGCCATCAGGAACGGGACAGTACGAGAGACCCAGTACTTC.